This TCR beta chain was observed in a study of T cell changes during pregnancy in multiple sclerosis. Losses at the gene ends were 7 bases for V and 4 bases for J; bases not matched to a gene: 10. This CDR3 region has 15 residues. The germline CDR1 and CDR2 sequences are SNHLY and FYNNEI. This table comes from immunoSEQ multiplex PCR, and its TCRdb copy is limited to in-frame clones, with some not included. The profile shows tens of thousands of clones, roughly nine tenths of them singletons. J is TRBJ1-5 and V is TRBV2, with 7 bases matching TRBD1. The clonotype originates from a female donor in good health, enrolled as a control in a pregnancy study. The input for sequencing was CD4+ T cells from peripheral blood mononuclear cells, taken in the second trimester of pregnancy. CDR3 DNA: TGTGCCAGCACCCGGGACAGCGTCCAAAATCAGCCCCAGCATTTT. This sequence encodes CASTRDSVQNQPQHF.